This T cell receptor (beta chain) is from a study of CD8 T cells in Susac syndrome. Study-level points and caveats: By the study's own acknowledgment, its TCR sequencing and HLA analysis included relatively few individuals.

V was trimmed by 5 bases and J by 2 bases, leaving 11 bases between them. Germline V gene lookup returns CDR1 SGHTA and CDR2 FQGTGA. The CDR3 covers 14 residues. A word on this clonotype: Its antigen is still unknown.

In contrast to the negatively isolated CD8+ and CD4+ T cells, TEMRA cells were FACS-enriched. An input of about 0.45 to 1 ug of RNA was subjected to reverse transcription using random hexamers. TCR beta CDR3 was amplified by immunoSEQ covering 54 Vbeta and 13 Jbeta. Each CDR3 protein is one row after TCRdb ran MiXCR on the immunoSEQ multiplex PCR reads. The data show 120,000 to 150,000 distinct CDR3 sequences, approximately 94% seen once. Sequencing was carried out using CD4+ T cells from PBMCs. This chain joins TRBV7-3 and TRBJ2-3; D not certain. The clonotype originates from a human donor in good health. Written as DNA, the CDR3 is TGTGCCAGCAGCCCCGGGTCCTACACAGATACGCAGTATTTT. As protein: CASSPGSYTDTQYF.